This TCR beta chain comes out of a study of T cell repertoires in aging, cancer and after chemotherapy. In the study overall: Around 10 million TCR reads were in the whole dataset.

Peripheral blood genomic DNA, not sorted cells or RNA, was the template. With V trimmed by 4 bases and J by 5 bases, 7 bases remained unmatched. The germline gives CDR1 LNHDA, CDR2 SQIVND (reference sequence). This CDR3 is built from 14 residues. A mixed TRB-A/B primer pool amplified rearranged TRB by multiplex touch-down PCR. TCRdb itself ran the multiplex PCR reads through MiXCR, one entry per CDR3 protein. This table holds about 11,000 distinct CDR3 sequences, roughly a quarter found once. This clonotype is medium-sized within its sample. Its antigen is unknown. Overall study findings and caveats: Healthy donors lost TCR diversity with age mainly through richness, cancer patients through richness and evenness. Immunological memory after chemotherapy cannot be judged from the repertoire data.

The sequenced sample consisted of blood. The chain recombines TRBV19 with TRBJ2-7; 8 positions agree with TRBD1. The clonotype comes from a human donor in good health. CDR3 nucleotide sequence: TGTGCCAGTAGTAGGACCGCGACAGGGGACGAGCAGTACTTC. It translates to CASSRTATGDEQYF.